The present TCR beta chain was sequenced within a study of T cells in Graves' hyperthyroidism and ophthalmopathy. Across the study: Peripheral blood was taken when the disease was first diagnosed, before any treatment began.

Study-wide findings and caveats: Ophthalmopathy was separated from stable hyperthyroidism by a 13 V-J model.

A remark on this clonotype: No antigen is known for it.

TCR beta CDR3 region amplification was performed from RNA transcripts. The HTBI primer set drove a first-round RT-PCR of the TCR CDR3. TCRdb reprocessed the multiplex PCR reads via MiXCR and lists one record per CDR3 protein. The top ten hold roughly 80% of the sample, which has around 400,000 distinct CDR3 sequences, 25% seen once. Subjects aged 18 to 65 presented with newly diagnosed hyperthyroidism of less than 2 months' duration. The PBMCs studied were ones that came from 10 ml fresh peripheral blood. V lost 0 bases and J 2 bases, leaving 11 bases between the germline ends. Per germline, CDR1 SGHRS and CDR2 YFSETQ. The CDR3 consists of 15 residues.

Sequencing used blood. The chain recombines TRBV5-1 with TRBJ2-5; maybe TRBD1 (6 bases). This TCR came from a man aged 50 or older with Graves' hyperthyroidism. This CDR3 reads CASSLATGYQETQYF. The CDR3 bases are TGCGCCAGCAGCTTGGCCACAGGGTATCAAGAGACCCAGTACTTC.